These T cell receptor beta chains were read from a single sample in a study of OX40 agonist ivuxolimab in advanced cancers. The data were produced by immunoSEQ multiplex PCR, yet TCRdb's version contains in-frame clones alone and is incomplete. Of about 96,000 clones listed, 90% were seen once; the top ten hold under 2%. The sample here was CD4+ or CD8+ T cells sorted from blood, taken in a trial of the OX40 agonist ivuxolimab. These receptors were collected from an adult with an advanced solid tumor such as melanoma, head and neck, liver or kidney cancer. The conserved cysteine and the conserved F or W are not part of the CDR3 here. A D gene is named only where the DNA matches it firmly.

d_call	v_call	j_call	cdr3_aa
-	TRBV4-3	TRBJ1-1	ASSHIDYGQAF
-	TRBV9	TRBJ1-1	ASSVAINTEAF
TRBD2	TRBV27	TRBJ2-5	ASSLGSGRGQETQY
-	TRBV9	TRBJ2-5	ASSVGNALETQY
-	TRBV7-8	TRBJ2-2	ASSLARAGELF
TRBD2	TRBV5-1	TRBJ2-1	ASSSTSGRGVGEQF
-	TRBV6-1	TRBJ1-2	ASSGDT
-	TRBV19	TRBJ2-7	ASSSRQVPYEQY
-	TRBV13	TRBJ2-1	ASSHIDFNSYNEQF
-	TRBV7-6	TRBJ2-5	ASSLGRETQY
-	TRBV28	TRBJ1-1	ASSLSGGHPSNTEAF
-	TRBV19	TRBJ1-2	ASSIVGDYTGYT
TRBD2	TRBV9	TRBJ2-1	ASSVGTSGRANEQF
-	TRBV11-3	TRBJ2-2	ASSRGWTGELF
-	TRBV7-2	TRBJ2-5	AGSRGGGGRETQY
-	TRBV9	TRBJ1-1	ASSVSTGFPIQDTEAF
-	TRBV5-1	TRBJ2-7	ASSLGAGVEQY
TRBD2	TRBV6-4	TRBJ2-3	ASSLAGSADTQY
TRBD2	TRBV10-3	TRBJ2-7	AISDPGLAGYEQY
TRBD1	TRBV19	TRBJ2-1	ASSTSPTGVLYNEQF
-	TRBV4-3	TRBJ1-1	ASSQDLGEGAF
-	TRBV7-2	TRBJ2-5	ASSSIGETQY
-	TRBV5-1	TRBJ1-5	ASSLLGVGSNQPQH
-	TRBV2	TRBJ2-7	ASSESGLLYEQY
-	TRBV27	TRBJ1-1	ASSTPRGDTEAF
-	TRBV10-2	TRBJ2-3	ASSDSRSTDTQY
TRBD1	TRBV5-1	TRBJ1-5	ASSQTGNQPQH
TRBD2	TRBV7-2	TRBJ2-5	ASSLGTSGKYQETQY
-	TRBV30	TRBJ1-4	AWSGWVRGGSANEKLF
TRBD2	TRBV7-8	TRBJ2-6	ASSSGTSSGILPGANVLT